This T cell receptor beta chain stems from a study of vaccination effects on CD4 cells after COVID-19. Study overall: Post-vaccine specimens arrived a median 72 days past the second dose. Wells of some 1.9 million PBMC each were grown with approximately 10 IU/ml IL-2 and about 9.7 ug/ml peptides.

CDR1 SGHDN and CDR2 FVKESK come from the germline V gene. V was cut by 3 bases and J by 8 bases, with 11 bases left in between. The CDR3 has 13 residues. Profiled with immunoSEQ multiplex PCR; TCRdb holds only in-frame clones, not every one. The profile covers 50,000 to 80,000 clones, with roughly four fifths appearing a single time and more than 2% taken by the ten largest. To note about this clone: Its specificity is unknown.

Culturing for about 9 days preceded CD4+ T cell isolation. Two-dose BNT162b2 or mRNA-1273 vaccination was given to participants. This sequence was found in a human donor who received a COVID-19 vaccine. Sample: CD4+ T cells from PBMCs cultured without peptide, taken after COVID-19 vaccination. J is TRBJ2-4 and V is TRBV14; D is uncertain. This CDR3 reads CASSQNLIDIQYF. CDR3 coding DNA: TGTGCCAGCAGCCAGAACCTCATTGACATTCAGTACTTC. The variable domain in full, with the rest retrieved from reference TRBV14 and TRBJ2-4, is EAGVTQFPSHSVIEKGQTVTLRCDPISGHDNLYWYRRVMGKEIKFLLHFVKESKQDESGMPNNRFLAERTGGTYSTLKVQPAELEDSGVYFCASSQNLIDIQYFGAGTRLSVL.